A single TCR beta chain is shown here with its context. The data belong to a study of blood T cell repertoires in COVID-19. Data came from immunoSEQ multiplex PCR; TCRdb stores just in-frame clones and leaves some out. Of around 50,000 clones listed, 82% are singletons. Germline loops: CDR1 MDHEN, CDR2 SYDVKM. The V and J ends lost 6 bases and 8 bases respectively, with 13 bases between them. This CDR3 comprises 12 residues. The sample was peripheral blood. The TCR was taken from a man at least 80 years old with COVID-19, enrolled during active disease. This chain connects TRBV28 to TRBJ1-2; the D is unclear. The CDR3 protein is CASRGRASGYTF. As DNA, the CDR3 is TGTGCCAGCAGAGGGAGGGCGAGCGGCTACACCTTC.